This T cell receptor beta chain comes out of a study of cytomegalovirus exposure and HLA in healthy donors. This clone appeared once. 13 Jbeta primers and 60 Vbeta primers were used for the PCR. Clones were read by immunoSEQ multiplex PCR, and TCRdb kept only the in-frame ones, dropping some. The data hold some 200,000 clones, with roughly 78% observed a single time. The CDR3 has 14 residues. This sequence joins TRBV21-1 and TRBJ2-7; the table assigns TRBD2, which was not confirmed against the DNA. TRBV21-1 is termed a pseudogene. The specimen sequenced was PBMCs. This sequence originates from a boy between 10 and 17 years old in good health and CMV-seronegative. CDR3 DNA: TGTGCCAGCAGACTGGGACTAGAACCCTACGAGCAGTACTTC. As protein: CASRLGLEPYEQYF.